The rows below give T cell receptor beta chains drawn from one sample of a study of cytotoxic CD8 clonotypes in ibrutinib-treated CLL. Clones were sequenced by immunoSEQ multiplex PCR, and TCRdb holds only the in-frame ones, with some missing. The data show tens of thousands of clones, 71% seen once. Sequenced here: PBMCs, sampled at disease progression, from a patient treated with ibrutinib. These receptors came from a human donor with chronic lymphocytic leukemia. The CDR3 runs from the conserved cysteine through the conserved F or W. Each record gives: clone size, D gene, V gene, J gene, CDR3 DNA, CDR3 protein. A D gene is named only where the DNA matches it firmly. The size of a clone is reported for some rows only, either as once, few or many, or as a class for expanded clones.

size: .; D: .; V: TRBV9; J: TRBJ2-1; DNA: TGTGCCAGCAGCGTAGGTGGGGCGCACTACAATGAGCAGTTCTTC; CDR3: CASSVGGAHYNEQFF
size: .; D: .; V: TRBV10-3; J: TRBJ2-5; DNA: TGTGCCACCACTAGCTCAGAGACCCAGTACTTC; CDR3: CATTSSETQYF
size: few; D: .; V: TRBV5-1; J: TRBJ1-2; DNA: TGCGCCAGCAGCTTGGCAGACTCCCTTAACTATGGCTACACCTTC; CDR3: CASSLADSLNYGYTF
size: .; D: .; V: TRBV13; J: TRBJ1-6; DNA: TGTGCCAGCAGCTTCCAGCCGGATAATTCACCCCTCCACTTT; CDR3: CASSFQPDNSPLHF
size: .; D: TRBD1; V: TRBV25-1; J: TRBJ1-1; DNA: TGTGCCAGCAGTGAATACGGGTCGGAAGGGGGCAGGAATGAAGCTTTCTTT; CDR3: CASSEYGSEGGRNEAFF
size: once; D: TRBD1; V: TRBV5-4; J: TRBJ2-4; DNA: TGTGCCAGCAGCTTGTCAGGGGGCGAGTACATTCAGTACTTC; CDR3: CASSLSGGEYIQYF
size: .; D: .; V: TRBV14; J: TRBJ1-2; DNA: TGTGCCAGCAGCCAAGATCGAGAGATCGGCTACACCTTC; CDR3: CASSQDREIGYTF
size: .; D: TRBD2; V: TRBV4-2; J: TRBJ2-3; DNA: TGTGCCAGCAGCCGTACCGGGACTAGCGACACAGATACGCAGTATTTT; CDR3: CASSRTGTSDTDTQYF
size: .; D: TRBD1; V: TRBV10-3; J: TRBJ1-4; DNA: TGTGCCATCAGTGAGTCGACAGGGGGCCAAGCTAATGAAAAACTGTTTTTT; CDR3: CAISESTGGQANEKLFF
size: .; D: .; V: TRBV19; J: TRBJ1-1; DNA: TGTGCCAGTAGTATAGGGGGGGGTTCGAACACTGAAGCTTTCTTT; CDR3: CASSIGGGSNTEAFF
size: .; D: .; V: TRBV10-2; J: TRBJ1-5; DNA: TGCGCCAGCAGTGAGTCGATCGCCGGGGGCCCAACTCGTCCCCAGCATTTT; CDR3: CASSESIAGGPTRPQHF
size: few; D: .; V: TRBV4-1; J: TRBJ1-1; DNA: TGCGCCAGCAGCGGGTCCCCAGGGGTTCTGAACACTGAAGCTTTCTTT; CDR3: CASSGSPGVLNTEAFF
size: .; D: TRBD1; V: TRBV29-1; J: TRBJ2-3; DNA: TGCAGCGTTCAGACCCAAGACAGGGGCACAGATACGCAGTATTTT; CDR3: CSVQTQDRGTDTQYF
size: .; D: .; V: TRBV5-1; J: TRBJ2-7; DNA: TGCGCCAGCAGCCCGGGAGGTGACAGGGTCGGATCCTACGAGCAGTACTTC; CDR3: CASSPGGDRVGSYEQYF